Listed below are T cell receptor beta chains from one sample, sequenced in a study of beta chain features in type 1 diabetes. Profiled with immunoSEQ multiplex PCR; TCRdb holds only in-frame clones, not every one. Of almost 250,000 clones in the sample, roughly 14% were seen once. Sequenced: naive CD4+ T cells from blood. These receptors were taken from a woman aged 40 to 50 in good health. The CDR3 runs from the conserved cysteine through the conserved F or W. The order of the fields is D gene, clone size, V gene, J gene, CDR3 DNA, CDR3 protein. A D gene is named only where the DNA matches it firmly. Where a row states a size, it is once, few, many or the class of an expanded clone; other rows omit it.

>.|.|TRBV18|TRBJ1-1
TGTGCCAGCTCACTAACCCAGAGGGACACTGAAGCTTTCTTT
CASSLTQRDTEAFF
>.|few|TRBV29-1|TRBJ2-7
TGCAGCGTTGAACAACAGCAGTCCTACGAGCAGTACTTC
CSVEQQQSYEQYF
>.|.|TRBV18|TRBJ2-5
TGTGCCAGCTCGCCGACAGATCAAGAGACCCAGTACTTC
CASSPTDQETQYF
>.|.|TRBV18|TRBJ2-5
TGTGCCAGCTCACCAGAGGGAGAGACCCAGTACTTC
CASSPEGETQYF
>.|few|TRBV7-9|TRBJ1-6
TGTGCCAGCAGCTTAGCGGGAGGGAATAATTCACCCCTCCACTTT
CASSLAGGNNSPLHF
>TRBD1|few|TRBV11-2|TRBJ2-7
TGTGCCAGCAGCTTAACCGACAGGGGGAAAGCCGAGCAGTACTTC
CASSLTDRGKAEQYF
>TRBD2|few|TRBV6-5|TRBJ2-1
TGTGCCAGCAGTTACAGTCCCAGCGGGGGGAACAATGAGCAGTTCTTC
CASSYSPSGGNNEQFF
>TRBD2|.|TRBV28|TRBJ2-5
TGTGCCAGCAGTCTGAGCGGCGGGGGGGAGACCCAGTACTTC
CASSLSGGGETQYF
>.|.|TRBV4-3|TRBJ1-2
TGCGCCAGCAGCCAAGGACAGAGTAACTATGGCTACACCTTC
CASSQGQSNYGYTF
>.|few|TRBV16|TRBJ2-5
TGTGCCAGCAGCCAATCCACAGTGGTCCAAGAGACCCAGTACTTC
CASSQSTVVQETQYF
>.|few|TRBV7-7|TRBJ2-5
TGTGCTAGCAGCTCCGGGAGCGGGGAGACCCAGTACTTC
CASSSGSGETQYF
>.|once|TRBV25-1|TRBJ1-2
TGTGCCAGCAGTGAATTGGGAGCTAACTATGGCTACACCTTC
CASSELGANYGYTF
>TRBD1|few|TRBV6-5|TRBJ1-5
TGTGCCAGCAGTTACCCACCTGACAGGGCGGGTCAGCCCCAGCATTTT
CASSYPPDRAGQPQHF
>.|.|TRBV6-5|TRBJ1-1
TGTGCCAGCAGTACCATGTACGGGGGCACTGAAGCTTTCTTT
CASSTMYGGTEAFF
>TRBD1|.|TRBV6-5|TRBJ2-7
TGTGCCAGCGGAATAGGGACAGGGTTAAACGAGCAGTACTTC
CASGIGTGLNEQYF
>.|.|TRBV9|TRBJ1-4
TGTGCCAGCAGCGTAGTTGGAGAAGCAACTAATGAAAAACTGTTTTTT
CASSVVGEATNEKLFF
>TRBD1|few|TRBV6-5|TRBJ2-7
TGTGCCAGCAGTTACTCGGGGACAGGGGTCTACGAGCAGTACTTC
CASSYSGTGVYEQYF
>.|few|TRBV11-3|TRBJ1-1
TGTGCCAGCAGCCCTGCGGGGGCCACTGAAGCTTTCTTT
CASSPAGATEAFF
>TRBD2|.|TRBV6-5|TRBJ2-7
TGTGCCAGCAGTTACTCGAAGGCGGGGGGGTTGGTTGAGCAGTACTTC
CASSYSKAGGLVEQYF
>TRBD1|few|TRBV29-1|TRBJ2-4
TGCAGCGTGGCTGGACAGGGGGCCAACATTCAGTACTTC
CSVAGQGANIQYF
>TRBD1|.|TRBV10-3|TRBJ2-1
TGTGCCATCAGGGCCGCCGGGACAGGGTACAATGAGCAGTTCTTC
CAIRAAGTGYNEQFF
>TRBD1|.|TRBV2|TRBJ2-5
TGTGCCAGCAGCAAGGGACAGTCGCCAGAGACCCAGTACTTC
CASSKGQSPETQYF
>TRBD1|few|TRBV18|TRBJ1-5
TGTGCCAGCTCACCGGCAGGGGGCACGGAGCAGCCCCAGCATTTT
CASSPAGGTEQPQHF
>TRBD2|.|TRBV13|TRBJ2-5
TGTGCCAGCAGCTTAATCAGCGGGGCCATGGAGACCCAGTACTTC
CASSLISGAMETQYF
>.|.|TRBV2|TRBJ2-5
TGTGCCAGCAGTGGGGGGACATACCAAGAGACCCAGTACTTC
CASSGGTYQETQYF
>TRBD2|few|TRBV6-1|TRBJ2-1
TGTGCCAGCACGGCTAGCGGGTACAATGAGCAGTTCTTC
CASTASGYNEQFF
>.|.|TRBV6-6|TRBJ1-5
TGTGCCAGCACAAAGGGGGATAGCAATCAGCCCCAGCATTTT
CASTKGDSNQPQHF
>.|.|TRBV5-1|TRBJ2-5
TGCGCCAGCAGCGGCGTAGCGACCGTGTACCAAGAGACCCAGTACTTC
CASSGVATVYQETQYF
>.|many|TRBV18|TRBJ2-3
TGTGCCAGCTCACGACTCAGCACAGATACGCAGTATTTT
CASSRLSTDTQYF
>.|few|TRBV6-5|TRBJ2-7
TGTGCCAGCAGTCCCACGGACTTCACCGAGCAGTACTTC
CASSPTDFTEQYF
>TRBD1|.|TRBV18|TRBJ1-2
TGTGCCAGCTCACTCGACAGGGACGATGGCTACACCTTC
CASSLDRDDGYTF
>.|many|TRBV7-2|TRBJ2-3
TGTGCCAGCAGCTTATCAGGGGCAGATACGCAGTATTTT
CASSLSGADTQYF
>TRBD1|few|TRBV5-1|TRBJ1-2
TGCGCCAGCAGCCCGGCGGACAGGTTAACCTATGGCTACACCTTC
CASSPADRLTYGYTF
>TRBD2|.|TRBV5-4|TRBJ2-3
TGTGCCAGCAGCCCAGAGCGGGGGACGCAGTATTTT
CASSPERGTQYF
>.|many|TRBV29-1|TRBJ2-1
TGCAGCGTTGTTAGATCCAATGAGCAGTTCTTC
CSVVRSNEQFF
>TRBD2|.|TRBV27|TRBJ2-1
TGTGCCAGCAGTTCTAGCGGGGGGGCCCCCTACAATGAGCAGTTCTTC
CASSSSGGAPYNEQFF
>.|few|TRBV29-1|TRBJ1-2
TGCAGCGCCTGGGAGTATGGCTACACCTTC
CSAWEYGYTF
>TRBD1|.|TRBV19|TRBJ1-6
TGTGCCACCCATGAAACCTCGGGACAGAATAATTCACCCCTCCACTTT
CATHETSGQNNSPLHF
>.|few|TRBV7-6|TRBJ2-5
TGTGCCAGCAGCGCCTGGGGGCGACAAGAGACCCAGTACTTC
CASSAWGRQETQYF
>.|.|TRBV10-2|TRBJ1-2
TGCGCCAGCAGTGAGGGGAGAAACTATGGCTACACCTTC
CASSEGRNYGYTF
>.|.|TRBV28|TRBJ1-4
TGTGCCAGCAGTTTATCGGGGACAACAACTAATGAAAAACTGTTTTTT
CASSLSGTTTNEKLFF
>TRBD1|.|TRBV5-6|TRBJ2-4
TGTGCCAGCAGCTTGGGGGGACGACAGGGGGGAAACATTCAGTACTTC
CASSLGGRQGGNIQYF
>.|.|TRBV9|TRBJ2-5
TGTGCCAGCAGTCCCGGGGCGGGGGAGACCCAGTACTTC
CASSPGAGETQYF
>.|few|TRBV7-2|TRBJ2-6
TGTGCCAGCAGCTTAGGTTGGGGCGCGGGGGCTTCTGGGGCCAACGTCCTGACTTTC
CASSLGWGAGASGANVLTF
>TRBD2|many|TRBV15|TRBJ2-1
TGTGCCACCAGCAGAGATAGGGGCCTTCTAGCGGGATACAATGAGCAGTTCTTC
CATSRDRGLLAGYNEQFF
>TRBD2|.|TRBV5-4|TRBJ2-5
TGTGCCAGCAGCACTGCGGGGGGGCAAGAGACCCAGTACTTC
CASSTAGGQETQYF